The clone carrying this TCR beta chain was detected ten times or more. Its specificity is not known. These data come from a study of T cells in Graves' hyperthyroidism and ophthalmopathy. Looking at the study overall: The initial diagnosis was the point when peripheral blood was collected, ahead of any treatment. Study outcomes and limitations: Most thyroid clonotypes that were expanded above 0.001 also turned up in blood. A model of 13 V-J pairs discriminated ophthalmopathy from stable hyperthyroidism.

Ophthalmopathy patients all had a Clinical Activity Score of at least 3, a NOSPECS grade of at least 4 and disease under 3 months old. Amplified TCR beta CDR3 regions derived from RNA transcripts. In the first-round RT-PCR of the TCR CDR3, the HTBI primer set was used. TCRdb independently ran MiXCR on the multiplex PCR reads; one entry per CDR3 protein. The table records fewer than 350,000 distinct CDR3 sequences, 15% to 20% of them present only once. The length of the CDR3 is 14 residues. From germline, CDR1 is LNHDA and CDR2 SQIVND (reference sequence). The germline V and J ends were trimmed by 2 bases and 12 bases, with 17 bases remaining between them.

The chain is built from TRBV19 and TRBJ1-5; D remains ambiguous. Sequencing was carried out using blood. The sequence was obtained from a woman aged 35 to 49 with Graves' ophthalmopathy. The CDR3 DNA sequence: TGTGCCAGTAGTATAATGGGTATCCAATCAAGCCAGCATTTT. It codes for CASSIMGIQSSQHF.